Listed below are T cell receptor beta chains from one sample, sequenced in a study of blood T cell repertoires in COVID-19. TCRdb keeps only in-frame clones here, not all; method: immunoSEQ multiplex PCR. The sample includes 200,000 to 250,000 clones, 88% of them seen just once. The material sequenced was peripheral blood. The receptor set was obtained from a woman aged 60 to 75 with acute or convalescent COVID-19. Each CDR3 is given with its conserved first and last residue. A D gene is named only where the DNA matches it firmly. The size of a clone is reported for some rows only, either as once, few or many, or as a class for expanded clones.

j_gene: TRBJ2-1; v_gene: TRBV4-3; abundance: .; d_gene: TRBD1; CDR3nt: TGCGCCAGCAGCCGAGTGAGGGGGCTTTACAATGAGCAGTTCTTC; CDR3aa: CASSRVRGLYNEQFF
j_gene: TRBJ1-6; v_gene: TRBV20-1; abundance: .; d_gene: .; CDR3nt: TGCAGTGCTAGTTTGGGACTTAAGGGAGCTTCACCCCTCCACTTT; CDR3aa: CSASLGLKGASPLHF
j_gene: TRBJ1-3; v_gene: TRBV6-5; abundance: .; d_gene: .; CDR3nt: TGTGCCAGCAGTTATTCTAATCTGGACACCATATATTTT; CDR3aa: CASSYSNLDTIYF
j_gene: TRBJ2-1; v_gene: TRBV4-3; abundance: .; d_gene: TRBD2; CDR3nt: TGCGCCAGCAGCCAAGAGTTGACTAGCGGGAGCCACAATGAGCAGTTCTTC; CDR3aa: CASSQELTSGSHNEQFF
j_gene: TRBJ1-2; v_gene: TRBV6-1; abundance: once; d_gene: .; CDR3nt: TGTGCCAGCAGTGAAAGTGCAGGGACTCTTAACTATGGCTACACCTTC; CDR3aa: CASSESAGTLNYGYTF
j_gene: TRBJ1-3; v_gene: TRBV3-1/TRBV3-2; abundance: few; d_gene: TRBD1; CDR3nt: TGTGCCAGCAGCCGGGGTACAGGGGAAAACACCATATATTTT; CDR3aa: CASSRGTGENTIYF
j_gene: TRBJ1-1; v_gene: TRBV7-3; abundance: once; d_gene: .; CDR3nt: TGTGCCAGCAGCTTAACGGCGGGGGTGAACACTGAAGCTTTCTTT; CDR3aa: CASSLTAGVNTEAFF
j_gene: TRBJ2-3; v_gene: TRBV3-1/TRBV3-2; abundance: .; d_gene: .; CDR3nt: TGTGCCAGCAGCCAAGAGCCGCAGGGTAAACGCACAGATACGCAGTATTTT; CDR3aa: CASSQEPQGKRTDTQYF
j_gene: TRBJ2-5; v_gene: TRBV3-1/TRBV3-2; abundance: .; d_gene: TRBD2; CDR3nt: TGTGCCAGCAGCCAAGCCGGGACTAGGATAGAGACCCAGTACTTC; CDR3aa: CASSQAGTRIETQYF
j_gene: TRBJ1-6; v_gene: TRBV2; abundance: .; d_gene: TRBD1; CDR3nt: TGTGCCAGCAGAAAGTACCGGGACAGGTTTTCACCCCTCCACTTT; CDR3aa: CASRKYRDRFSPLHF
j_gene: TRBJ1-5; v_gene: TRBV30; abundance: .; d_gene: .; CDR3nt: TGTGCCTGGAGTGTGACACCTAATCAGCCCCAGCATTTT; CDR3aa: CAWSVTPNQPQHF
j_gene: TRBJ2-1; v_gene: TRBV7-2; abundance: .; d_gene: .; CDR3nt: TGTGCCAGCGGGTCCGTCCAGGGATGGGTCAATGAGCAGTTCTTC; CDR3aa: CASGSVQGWVNEQFF
j_gene: TRBJ1-5; v_gene: TRBV10-3; abundance: .; d_gene: TRBD1; CDR3nt: TGTGCCATCAGTCGACAGGGGGATCAGCCCCAGCATTTT; CDR3aa: CAISRQGDQPQHF
j_gene: TRBJ2-3; v_gene: TRBV10-1; abundance: .; d_gene: TRBD1; CDR3nt: TGCGCCAGCAGTCCGGGACAGGGTCCCTCCACAGATACGCAGTATTTT; CDR3aa: CASSPGQGPSTDTQYF
j_gene: TRBJ2-7; v_gene: TRBV5-8; abundance: .; d_gene: .; CDR3nt: TGTGCCAGCAGCTCATACAGGGTCCACGAGCAGTACTTC; CDR3aa: CASSSYRVHEQYF
j_gene: TRBJ2-2; v_gene: TRBV3-1/TRBV3-2; abundance: .; d_gene: TRBD1; CDR3nt: TGTGCCAGCAGCCAAGGGCCAACAGGGGCCGGGGAGCTGTTTTTT; CDR3aa: CASSQGPTGAGELFF
j_gene: TRBJ1-3; v_gene: TRBV5-5; abundance: .; d_gene: TRBD1; CDR3nt: TGTGCCAGCAGCCGGACAGGGATTAGCTCTGGAAACACCATATATTTT; CDR3aa: CASSRTGISSGNTIYF
j_gene: TRBJ2-1; v_gene: TRBV6-4; abundance: .; d_gene: .; CDR3nt: TGTGCCAGCAGCTTGTATCTAGGCGGGGCGTACAATGAGCAGTTCTTC; CDR3aa: CASSLYLGGAYNEQFF
j_gene: TRBJ2-3; v_gene: TRBV19; abundance: .; d_gene: .; CDR3nt: TGTGCCAGTAGTGCGTCCTACACAGATACGCAGTATTTT; CDR3aa: CASSASYTDTQYF
j_gene: TRBJ1-2; v_gene: TRBV20-1; abundance: .; d_gene: .; CDR3nt: TGCAGTGCTAGTCCAATCTATGGCTACACCTTC; CDR3aa: CSASPIYGYTF
j_gene: TRBJ2-7; v_gene: TRBV5-5; abundance: .; d_gene: .; CDR3nt: TGTGCCAGCAGCTCCCCCCCACCCGGGGACTACGAGCAGTACTTC; CDR3aa: CASSSPPPGDYEQYF
j_gene: TRBJ2-7; v_gene: TRBV24-1; abundance: once; d_gene: .; CDR3nt: TGTGCCACCAGCGAGTCGGACTTCCGGAGGCACGAGCAGTACTTC; CDR3aa: CATSESDFRRHEQYF
j_gene: TRBJ1-6; v_gene: TRBV7-9; abundance: .; d_gene: TRBD1; CDR3nt: TGTGCCAGCAGCGCCACCGGGACAGGTGCTTCACCCCTCCACTTT; CDR3aa: CASSATGTGASPLHF
j_gene: TRBJ1-4; v_gene: TRBV7-6; abundance: .; d_gene: .; CDR3nt: TGTGCCAGCAGCCCCGGAGTACGGAATGAAAAACTGTTTTTT; CDR3aa: CASSPGVRNEKLFF
j_gene: TRBJ1-4; v_gene: TRBV18; abundance: .; d_gene: TRBD1; CDR3nt: TGTGCCAGCTCACCCCTCGGGACAGGGGGGGAAAAACTGTTTTTT; CDR3aa: CASSPLGTGGEKLFF
j_gene: TRBJ2-3; v_gene: TRBV3-1/TRBV3-2; abundance: .; d_gene: .; CDR3nt: TGTGCCAGCAGCCAAGATCTAGGAACAGATACGCAGTATTTT; CDR3aa: CASSQDLGTDTQYF
j_gene: TRBJ1-4; v_gene: TRBV7-9; abundance: once; d_gene: TRBD1; CDR3nt: TGTGCCAGCAGCCAGGGACAGTTGGATGAAAAACTGTTTTTT; CDR3aa: CASSQGQLDEKLFF
j_gene: TRBJ1-2; v_gene: TRBV12-3/TRBV12-4; abundance: .; d_gene: .; CDR3nt: TGTGCCAGCAGTTTGAGCCCGAGAGGCGGCTACACCTTC; CDR3aa: CASSLSPRGGYTF
j_gene: TRBJ2-1; v_gene: TRBV5-1; abundance: .; d_gene: TRBD1; CDR3nt: TGCGCCAGCAGCAGAAGGGGGCTCGACAATGAGCAGTTCTTC; CDR3aa: CASSRRGLDNEQFF
j_gene: TRBJ2-7; v_gene: TRBV7-3; abundance: .; d_gene: .; CDR3nt: TGTGCCAGCAGCCCTAAGCGAGTACGCGAGCAGTACTTC; CDR3aa: CASSPKRVREQYF
j_gene: TRBJ1-5; v_gene: TRBV30; abundance: .; d_gene: .; CDR3nt: TGTGCCTGGAATCGAGGGAGCAATCAGCCCCAGCATTTT; CDR3aa: CAWNRGSNQPQHF
j_gene: TRBJ1-1; v_gene: TRBV10-3; abundance: .; d_gene: TRBD1; CDR3nt: TGTGCCATCACTAAACAGGGGGCGGTCACTGAAGCTTTCTTT; CDR3aa: CAITKQGAVTEAFF
j_gene: TRBJ1-3; v_gene: TRBV19; abundance: .; d_gene: .; CDR3nt: TGTGCCAGTAGTATTGTACAGGTGACCTCTGGAAACACCATATATTTT; CDR3aa: CASSIVQVTSGNTIYF
j_gene: TRBJ2-6; v_gene: TRBV19; abundance: .; d_gene: TRBD1; CDR3nt: TGTGCCAGTAGTATTACAGGGGTTTCCGGGGCCAACGTCCTGACTTTC; CDR3aa: CASSITGVSGANVLTF
j_gene: TRBJ2-3; v_gene: TRBV6-5; abundance: .; d_gene: TRBD1; CDR3nt: TGTGCCAGCAGTTCCCCGGGACAGGGCACAGATACGCAGTATTTT; CDR3aa: CASSSPGQGTDTQYF
j_gene: TRBJ1-2; v_gene: TRBV6-5; abundance: .; d_gene: .; CDR3nt: TGTGCCAGCAGGCGCGAGCAGGGGCTTGTCTATGGCTACACCTTC; CDR3aa: CASRREQGLVYGYTF
j_gene: TRBJ2-4; v_gene: TRBV4-2; abundance: .; d_gene: .; CDR3nt: TGTGCCAGCAGCCAAGATAAATCCAGCGGGGCCAAAAACATTCAGTACTTC; CDR3aa: CASSQDKSSGAKNIQYF
j_gene: TRBJ2-7; v_gene: TRBV4-1; abundance: .; d_gene: .; CDR3nt: TGCGCCAGCAGCCAAGAACACAGGGTTAACTACGAGCAGTACTTC; CDR3aa: CASSQEHRVNYEQYF
j_gene: TRBJ1-5; v_gene: TRBV3-1/TRBV3-2; abundance: .; d_gene: .; CDR3nt: TGTGCCAGCAGCCCGCACAGGTCCTTTGAGCCCCAGCATTTT; CDR3aa: CASSPHRSFEPQHF
j_gene: TRBJ2-4; v_gene: TRBV27; abundance: once; d_gene: .; CDR3nt: TGTGCCAGCAGTTGGGCCGGCGCCAAAAACATTCAGTACTTC; CDR3aa: CASSWAGAKNIQYF
j_gene: TRBJ1-5; v_gene: TRBV5-1; abundance: .; d_gene: .; CDR3nt: TGCGCCAGCAGCTTGTTCCCAGATCAGCCCCAGCATTTT; CDR3aa: CASSLFPDQPQHF
j_gene: TRBJ2-7; v_gene: TRBV5-1; abundance: .; d_gene: .; CDR3nt: TGCGCCAGCAGCTTGGTTCCCCCCACCCGGGACATATCCTACGAGCAGTACTTC; CDR3aa: CASSLVPPTRDISYEQYF
j_gene: TRBJ1-5; v_gene: TRBV6-5; abundance: .; d_gene: .; CDR3nt: TGTGCCAGCAGTTACTCGGGCGGGAGCGGACAGCCCCAGCATTTT; CDR3aa: CASSYSGGSGQPQHF
j_gene: TRBJ1-2; v_gene: TRBV19; abundance: few; d_gene: .; CDR3nt: TGTGCCAGTACCGTTACTGGGGGCTCTGGCTACACCTTC; CDR3aa: CASTVTGGSGYTF
j_gene: TRBJ2-5; v_gene: TRBV19; abundance: .; d_gene: TRBD2; CDR3nt: TGTGCCAGTAGTGAGCGGGAGTGGGAGACCCAGTACTTC; CDR3aa: CASSEREWETQYF
j_gene: TRBJ2-3; v_gene: TRBV5-1; abundance: .; d_gene: TRBD2; CDR3nt: TGCGCCAGCAGCCGTCTCGGCGGGGGGACAGATACGCAGTATTTT; CDR3aa: CASSRLGGGTDTQYF
j_gene: TRBJ2-1; v_gene: TRBV25-1; abundance: .; d_gene: TRBD1; CDR3nt: TGTGCCAGCAGTGCTCAGACAGGGCTGAGGAATGAGCAGTTCTTC; CDR3aa: CASSAQTGLRNEQFF
j_gene: TRBJ1-2; v_gene: TRBV27; abundance: .; d_gene: TRBD1; CDR3nt: TGTGCCAGCAGTCCGACCGGGACAGGGATCTATGGCTACACCTTC; CDR3aa: CASSPTGTGIYGYTF
j_gene: TRBJ2-1; v_gene: TRBV19; abundance: .; d_gene: TRBD2; CDR3nt: TGTGCCAGTAGTAGCGGGAGCTCCTACAATGAGCAGTTCTTC; CDR3aa: CASSSGSSYNEQFF
j_gene: TRBJ2-7; v_gene: TRBV7-2; abundance: .; d_gene: TRBD2; CDR3nt: TGTGCCAGCAGCGTTTCTAGCGGGACTTACTACGAGCAGTACTTC; CDR3aa: CASSVSSGTYYEQYF
j_gene: TRBJ1-1; v_gene: TRBV6-5; abundance: .; d_gene: .; CDR3nt: TGTGCCAGCAGTTCCCCCCGTGCAGACACTGAAGCTTTCTTT; CDR3aa: CASSSPRADTEAFF
j_gene: TRBJ1-1; v_gene: TRBV2; abundance: .; d_gene: .; CDR3nt: TGTGCCAGCAGGTGGCAGGGGAACACTGAAGCTTTCTTT; CDR3aa: CASRWQGNTEAFF
j_gene: TRBJ2-1; v_gene: TRBV7-9; abundance: .; d_gene: TRBD1; CDR3nt: TGTGCCAGCAGCTTAGGGACAGGGAAAAGCTCCTACAATGAGCAGTTCTTC; CDR3aa: CASSLGTGKSSYNEQFF
j_gene: TRBJ2-7; v_gene: TRBV3-1/TRBV3-2; abundance: .; d_gene: .; CDR3nt: TGTGCCAGCAGCCAAGCATTAGCGGAGCAGTACTTC; CDR3aa: CASSQALAEQYF
j_gene: TRBJ1-2; v_gene: TRBV2; abundance: .; d_gene: .; CDR3nt: TGTGCCAGCAGTGAACATGGAGGGAACTATGGCTACACCTTC; CDR3aa: CASSEHGGNYGYTF
j_gene: TRBJ1-3; v_gene: TRBV5-6; abundance: once; d_gene: .; CDR3nt: TGTGCCAGCAGCTTGAGGGCCGCCAGGTCCGGGGAGAACACCATATATTTT; CDR3aa: CASSLRAARSGENTIYF
j_gene: TRBJ2-3; v_gene: TRBV5-5; abundance: .; d_gene: .; CDR3nt: TGTGCCAGCAGCGGGGGGGGCGCAGATACGCAGTATTTT; CDR3aa: CASSGGGADTQYF
j_gene: TRBJ2-3; v_gene: TRBV2; abundance: .; d_gene: .; CDR3nt: TGTGCCAGCGGCCTACAGGGTTTGGTGGCAGATACGCAGTATTTT; CDR3aa: CASGLQGLVADTQYF
j_gene: TRBJ1-2; v_gene: TRBV19; abundance: .; d_gene: TRBD1; CDR3nt: TGTGCCAGTAGAGGACAGGGGAGGTACTATGGCTACACCTTC; CDR3aa: CASRGQGRYYGYTF
j_gene: TRBJ2-7; v_gene: TRBV4-1; abundance: .; d_gene: .; CDR3nt: TGCGCCAGCAGCCAAGATCAGGGGCCCTACGAGCAGTACTTC; CDR3aa: CASSQDQGPYEQYF